This T cell receptor (beta chain) originates from a study of OX40 agonist ivuxolimab in advanced cancers. Baseline was the first blood sampling point, followed by cycle 4 day 1 and cycle 7 day 1. The germline CDR1 and CDR2 sequences are SGHNT and YYREEE (reference sequence). This CDR3 is 13 amino acids long. V lost 0 bases, J lost 8 bases, and 11 bases lay in between. Profiled with immunoSEQ multiplex PCR; TCRdb holds only in-frame clones, not every one. The table shows roughly 86,000 clones, with 90% occurring only once. Sample: CD4+ or CD8+ T cells sorted from blood, taken in a trial of the OX40 agonist ivuxolimab. The rearrangement links TRBV5-4 to TRBJ1-2; the D gene is possibly TRBD1 (6 bases). The sequence was obtained from an adult with an advanced solid tumor such as melanoma, head and neck, liver or kidney cancer. CDR3 DNA: TGTGCCAGCAGCTTGGACAGGGAAGGCGGCTACACCTTC. It translates to CASSLDREGGYTF.